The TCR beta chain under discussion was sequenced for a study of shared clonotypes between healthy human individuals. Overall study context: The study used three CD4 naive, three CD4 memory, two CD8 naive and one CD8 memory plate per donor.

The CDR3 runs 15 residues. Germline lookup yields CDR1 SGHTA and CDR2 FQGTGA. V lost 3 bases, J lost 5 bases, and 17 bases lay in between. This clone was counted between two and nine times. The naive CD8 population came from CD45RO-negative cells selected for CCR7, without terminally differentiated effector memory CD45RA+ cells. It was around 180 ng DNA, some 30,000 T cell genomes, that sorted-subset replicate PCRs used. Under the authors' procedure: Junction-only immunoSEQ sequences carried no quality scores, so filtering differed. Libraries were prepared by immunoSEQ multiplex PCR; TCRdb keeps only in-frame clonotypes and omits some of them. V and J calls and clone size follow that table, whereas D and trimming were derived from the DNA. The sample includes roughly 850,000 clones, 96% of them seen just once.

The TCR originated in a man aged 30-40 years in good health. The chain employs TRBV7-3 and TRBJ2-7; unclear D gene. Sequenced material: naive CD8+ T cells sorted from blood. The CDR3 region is CASSLTGNSINEQYF. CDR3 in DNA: TGTGCCAGCAGCTTGACTGGAAATAGTATCAACGAGCAGTACTTC.